The present T cell receptor (beta chain) was sequenced within a study of blood T cell repertoires in COVID-19. Among Cohort 3 donors, those recovered had two negative PCRs, clearance, or symptom resolution. Sequencing used immunoSEQ multiplex PCR; TCRdb keeps in-frame clones, though not all of them. This table holds roughly 400,000 clones, 80% to 95% found once. The CDR3 is 14 residues long. Looked up from germline, CDR1 is SEHNR and CDR2 is FQNEAQ (reference sequence). Trimming left V 5 bases short and J 9 bases short, with 16 bases between. Sequences were obtained from PBMCs or T cells enriched from blood (not recorded which). The chain combines TRBV7-9 with TRBJ1-4, with a tentative D call TRBD1 (6 bases). The TCR sequence derives from a man younger than 30 who had recovered from COVID-19. CDR3 nucleotide sequence: TGTGCCAGCAGCGTACAGGGCCCTCTGAAAAAACTGTTTTTT. Its translation: CASSVQGPLKKLFF.